Listed here is a single T cell receptor (beta chain). This specimen belongs to a study of shared clonotypes between healthy human individuals. V shed 2 bases, J shed 10 bases, and the junction held 9 bases outside the gene matches. The CDR3 extends over 14 amino acids. Germline CDR1 reads SGHRS; CDR2 reads YFSETQ. Some clones are missing from TCRdb's copy, which holds only in-frame ones; the method was immunoSEQ multiplex PCR. The sample carries over 800,000 clones, about 91% recorded once. As defined, naive CD8 cells were CD45RO-negative and positively selected for CCR7, with terminally differentiated effector memory CD45RA+ cells excluded.

The receptor was derived from a man aged 25-45 years in good health. Sequencing was done on a sample of naive CD8+ T cells sorted from blood. The rearrangement links TRBV5-1 to TRBJ2-1, with 7 bases matching TRBD2. Here the CDR3 DNA reads TGCGCCAGCAGCTTCTCGGGGGAGGGTTGGGAGCAGTTCTTC. Protein: CASSFSGEGWEQFF.